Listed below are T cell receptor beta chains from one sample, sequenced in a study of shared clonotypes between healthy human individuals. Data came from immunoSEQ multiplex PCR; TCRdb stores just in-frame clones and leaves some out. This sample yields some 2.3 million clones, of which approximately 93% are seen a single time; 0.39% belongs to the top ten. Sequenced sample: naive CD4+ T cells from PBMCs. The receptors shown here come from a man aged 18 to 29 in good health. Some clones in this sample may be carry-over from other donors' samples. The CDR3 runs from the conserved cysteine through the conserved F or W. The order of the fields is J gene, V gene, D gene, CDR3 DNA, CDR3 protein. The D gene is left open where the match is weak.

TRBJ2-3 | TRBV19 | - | TGTGCCAGTAGTATTTTATCTAGCGGCACAGATACGCAGTATTTT | CASSILSSGTDTQYF
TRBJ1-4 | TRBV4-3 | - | TGCGCCAGCAGCCAAGGGCTGTCGGGCAAACTGTTTTTT | CASSQGLSGKLFF
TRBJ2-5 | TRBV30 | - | TGTGCCTGGACCCGGACTGAAGAGACCCAGTACTTC | CAWTRTEETQYF
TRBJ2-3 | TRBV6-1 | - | TGTGCCAGCAGTGACGGAGGGGCAGGTGGCGCAGATACGCAGTATTTT | CASSDGGAGGADTQYF
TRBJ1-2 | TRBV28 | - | TGTGCCAGCAGACCCTCCGGGGTACTAGGGGGCTACACCTTC | CASRPSGVLGGYTF
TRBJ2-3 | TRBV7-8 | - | TGTGCCAGCAGCTCGTTGATGGGGGGTGAGCAGTATTTT | CASSSLMGGEQYF
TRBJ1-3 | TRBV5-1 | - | TGCGCCAGCTCGAACCCGAGCTCTGGAAACACCATATATTTT | CASSNPSSGNTIYF
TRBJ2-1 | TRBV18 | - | TGTGCCAGCTCAAGAAATGCAGCGGGCTTCTCCTACAATGAGCAGTTCTTC | CASSRNAAGFSYNEQFF
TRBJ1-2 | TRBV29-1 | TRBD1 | TGCAGCGTTGATTGGACAGGGCTTGGGTATGGCTACACCTTC | CSVDWTGLGYGYTF
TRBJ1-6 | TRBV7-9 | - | TGTGCCAGCAGCTTAGCGGGGGCACACTCACCCCTCCACTTT | CASSLAGAHSPLHF
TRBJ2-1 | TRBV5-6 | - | TGTGCCAGCAGCTTGTTCGGGCCAAGGGGCAATGAGCAGTTCTTC | CASSLFGPRGNEQFF
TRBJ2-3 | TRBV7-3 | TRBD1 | TGTGCCAGCAGCTCGGACAGGGGTACAGATACGCAGTATTTT | CASSSDRGTDTQYF
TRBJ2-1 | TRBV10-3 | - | TGTGCCATCAGGGACGGGACGGCTTACAATGAGCAGTTCTTC | CAIRDGTAYNEQFF
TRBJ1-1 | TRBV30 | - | TGTGCCTGGAGTGAGGGGGGCACTGAAGCTTTCTTT | CAWSEGGTEAFF
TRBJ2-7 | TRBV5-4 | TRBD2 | TGTGCCAGCAGCTTGGCGGCGGGCGGGAGGCCCAACGAGCAGTACTTC | CASSLAAGGRPNEQYF
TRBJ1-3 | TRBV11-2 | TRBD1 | TGTGCCAGCAGCTTAGTACGGGGACAGGGAGGAGAAAACACCATATATTTT | CASSLVRGQGGENTIYF
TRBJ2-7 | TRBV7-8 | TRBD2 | TGTGCCAGCACCGGACTAGCGGGAAACGAGCAGTACTTC | CASTGLAGNEQYF